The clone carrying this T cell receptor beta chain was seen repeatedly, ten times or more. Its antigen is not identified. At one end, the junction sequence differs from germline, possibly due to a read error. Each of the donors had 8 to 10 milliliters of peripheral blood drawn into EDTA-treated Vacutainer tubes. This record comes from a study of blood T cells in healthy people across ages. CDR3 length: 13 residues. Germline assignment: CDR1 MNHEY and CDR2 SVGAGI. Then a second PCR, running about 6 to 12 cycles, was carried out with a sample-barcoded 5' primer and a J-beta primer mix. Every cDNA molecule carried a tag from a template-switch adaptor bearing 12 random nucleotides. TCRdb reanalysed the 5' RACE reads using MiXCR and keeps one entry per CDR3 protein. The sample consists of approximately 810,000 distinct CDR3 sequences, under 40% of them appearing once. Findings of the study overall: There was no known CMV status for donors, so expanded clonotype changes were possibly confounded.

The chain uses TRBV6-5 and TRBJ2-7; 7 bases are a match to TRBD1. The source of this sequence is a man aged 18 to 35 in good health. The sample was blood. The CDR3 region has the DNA TGCGCCAGCAGCCGGGACAGAGCCTACGAGCAGTACTTC. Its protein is CASSRDRAYEQYF.